These 30 T cell receptor beta chains originate from one sample sequenced in a study of T cell changes during pregnancy in multiple sclerosis. Here immunoSEQ multiplex PCR was the method, and the copy in TCRdb shows in-frame clones only, minus some. The repertoire holds roughly 23,000 clones, about 90% seen once, with approximately 0.72% in the top ten. The sample here was CD4+ T cells from peripheral blood mononuclear cells, taken in the third trimester of pregnancy. All receptors derive from a female donor in good health, enrolled as a control in a pregnancy study.

In DNA form, the CDR3 reads TGTGCCAGCAGCTTTGATCCTGGGGGGCAGCCCCAGCATTTT. Its translation is CASSFDPGGQPQHF. The rearrangement joins TRBV5-5 to TRBJ1-5, with a possible D match to TRBD1 (5 bases). The CDR3 runs to 14 residues. With 2 bases removed from V and 7 bases from J, the gap between germline ends came to 13 bases. The germline gives CDR1 SGHKS, CDR2 YYEKEE (reference sequence).

The rearrangement links TRBV5-4 to TRBJ2-1; 7 nucleotides agree with TRBD1. This CDR3 region has 15 residues. Trimming removed 3 bases from V and 0 bases from J; junction bases left unmatched: 3. CDR1 SGHNT and CDR2 YYREEE come from the germline V gene (reference sequence). The CDR3 protein is CASSSRQGSYNEQFF. In DNA form, the CDR3 reads TGTGCCAGCAGCTCTCGACAGGGCTCCTACAATGAGCAGTTCTTC. The full variable domain, rest sourced from reference TRBV5-4 and TRBJ2-1, is ETGVTQSPTHLIKTRGQQVTLRCSSQSGHNTVSWYQQALGQGPQFIFQYYREEENGRGNFPPRFSGLQFPNYSSELNVNALELDDSALYLCASSSRQGSYNEQFFGPGTRLTVL.

The genes are TRBV27 and TRBJ1-1, with a possible D match to TRBD1 (6 bases). Trimming left V 5 bases short and J 4 bases short, with 23 bases between. The CDR3 spans 17 residues. Per the germline V gene, CDR1 is MNHEY and CDR2 is SMNVEV (reference sequence). The CDR3 DNA follows: TGTGCCAGCAGTCCACCCGGCCCGGGGGGCGCTTTCACTGAAGCTTTCTTT. Its protein is CASSPPGPGGAFTEAFF.

The V call is TRBV7-3, the J call TRBJ2-2, with D tentatively TRBD2 (6 bases). The ends were cut back, 2 bases at V and 8 bases at J, with 9 bases in the middle. This CDR3 has 13 residues. Germline CDR1 SGHTA, CDR2 FQGTGA. CDR3 region: CASSLRAGGELFF. The CDR3 DNA follows: TGTGCCAGCAGCTTACGGGCGGGGGGGGAGCTGTTTTTT.

The chain carries TRBV9 and TRBJ2-7, with a tentative D call TRBD1 (6 bases). The V and J ends lost 5 bases and 0 bases respectively, with 12 bases between them. Germline CDR1 SGDLS, CDR2 YYNGEE. The CDR3 consists of 14 residues. The CDR3 DNA is TGTGCCAGCAGTTTCCTGGACAGCTCCTACGAGCAGTACTTC. Its protein product is CASSFLDSSYEQYF.

The rearrangement links TRBV11-3 to TRBJ2-1, with D unclear. The CDR3 totals 15 residues. Germline CDR1 is SGHNT and CDR2 is YENEEA. The V end lost 1 base, the J end lost 0 bases, and 7 bases lay between the germline ends. CDR3 protein: CASSLVMSSYNEQFF. The CDR3 nucleotides are TGTGCCAGCAGCTTAGTCATGAGCTCCTACAATGAGCAGTTCTTC.

In DNA form, the CDR3 reads TGTGCCAGCAGCTTCGGTCAGGCGAACACTGAAGCTTTCTTT. Translating it yields CASSFGQANTEAFF. The rearrangement joins TRBV7-2 to TRBJ1-1; no definite D call. The CDR3 has 14 amino acids. The V end lost 3 bases, the J end lost 1 base, and 9 bases lay between the germline ends. Germline values: CDR1 SGHTA, CDR2 FQGNSA. The variable domain in full, with the rest retrieved from reference TRBV7-2 and TRBJ1-1, is GAGVSQSPSNKVTEKGKDVELRCDPISGHTALYWYRQSLGQGLEFLIYFQGNSAPDKSGLPSDRFSAERTGGSVSTLTIQRTQQEDSAVYLCASSFGQANTEAFFGQGTRLTVV.

The genes are TRBV7-2 and TRBJ2-1; D is unresolved. Trimming shortened V by 0 bases and J by 3 bases, and 9 bases separated the two germline ends. The CDR3 is 15 amino acids. Germline V CDR1 and CDR2: SGHTA, FQGNSA. CDR3 nucleotide sequence: TGTGCCAGCAGCTTAGCGCCAGGTTTCTACAATGAGCAGTTCTTC. Its translation: CASSLAPGFYNEQFF.

Here the CDR3 reads CASSGEGSNRDRKGANYGYTF. The CDR3 region has the DNA TGTGCCAGCAGCGGGGAAGGTAGTAATCGGGACAGGAAGGGTGCTAACTATGGCTACACCTTC. This sequence joins TRBV9 and TRBJ1-2; 8 bases agree with TRBD1. The CDR3 loop spans 21 amino acids. J gave up 0 bases and V 3 bases, and 22 bases lay outside the gene matches. Germline assignment: CDR1 SGDLS and CDR2 YYNGEE.

This clone was counted once. The gene calls are TRBV21-1 and TRBJ2-7; the table's D call, TRBD2, was not checked against the DNA. TRBV21-1 is a pseudogene segment. This CDR3 has 14 residues. Written as DNA, the CDR3 is TGTGCCAGCAGCAAAGAGACGACTAACCACGAGCAGTACTTC. This encodes CASSKETTNHEQYF.

V gene TRBV7-2 combines with J gene TRBJ2-7, with 9 bases aligning to TRBD2. Germline loops: CDR1 SGHTA, CDR2 FQGNSA. The V and J ends lost 5 bases and 2 bases, in that order; junction bases with no gene match: 10. The CDR3 extends over 16 amino acids. The CDR3 nucleotides read TGTGCCAGCAGCGAACGAGCGGGAGGCTCCGCCTACGAGCAGTACTTC. This gives the protein CASSERAGGSAYEQYF.

This CDR3 is CASWGQGAYGYTF. DNA of the CDR3: TGTGCCAGTTGGGGACAGGGGGCATATGGCTACACCTTC. The chain has TRBV6-5 and TRBJ1-2; TRBD1 matches 12 bases. The CDR3 length is 13 residues. V lost 9 bases and J lost 5; bases outside the gene matches: 4. The V gene's germline CDR1 is MNHEY and CDR2 SVGAGI.

The genes are TRBV10-3 and TRBJ1-2, with D maybe TRBD1 (6 bases). Looked up from germline, CDR1 is ENHRY and CDR2 is SYGVKD. V was pared by 6 bases and J by 4 bases, with 15 bases between. The CDR3 covers 14 residues. The CDR3 DNA follows: TGTGCCATCAGGGCTACAGGGAATTCCTATGGCTACACCTTC. Translating it yields CAIRATGNSYGYTF.

J is TRBJ2-1 and V is TRBV10-3; no clear D gene. Germline V gene data show CDR1 as ENHRY and CDR2 as SYGVKD. This CDR3 region has 15 residues. V lost 5 bases and J lost 8, with 19 bases in between. The CDR3 DNA is TGTGCCATCAGTCCCTCGCCCCCTGCCCGGGATGAGCAGTTCTTC. This sequence encodes CAISPSPPARDEQFF.

The chain links TRBV10-2 to TRBJ1-2, with 10 bases aligning to TRBD1. The CDR3 loop spans 13 amino acids. Germline V gene sequence: CDR1 WSHSY, CDR2 SAAADI. The junction had 7 bases not matched to a gene; V was cut back by 7 bases and J by 8 bases. This CDR3 is CASTGDRGYGYTF. CDR3 DNA: TGCGCCAGCACGGGGGACAGGGGATACGGCTACACCTTC.

The chain couples TRBV7-6 to TRBJ2-6, with TRBD1 matching 8 bases. The CDR3 is made up of 19 amino acids. Germline V gene data show CDR1 as SGHVS and CDR2 as FNYEAQ. The ends lost 0 bases at V and 0 bases at J; junction bases unmatched: 7. Here the CDR3 DNA reads TGTGCCAGCAGCTTAGCTACAGGGGGTGGGGGCTCTGGGGCCAACGTCCTGACTTTC. It specifies CASSLATGGGGSGANVLTF.

This clone showed up just once. The chain uses TRBV2 and TRBJ1-6; D gene ambiguous. There are 13 residues in the CDR3. The V end lost 4 bases, the J end lost 6 bases, and 7 bases lay between the germline ends. The V gene's germline CDR1 is SNHLY and CDR2 FYNNEI. CDR3: CASSAQFNSPLHF. DNA of the CDR3: TGTGCCAGCAGTGCACAGTTTAATTCACCCCTCCACTTT.

The J gene is TRBJ2-2, the V gene TRBV6-5; 9 positions match TRBD1. The CDR3 runs 16 residues. Trimming cost V 0 bases and J 5 bases; bases outside gene matches: 4. CDR1 MNHEY and CDR2 SVGAGI come from the germline V gene. CDR3 bases: TGTGCCAGCAGTTACTCGGGACAGGGAGGAACCGGGGAGCTGTTTTTT. It encodes CASSYSGQGGTGELFF.

V usage is TRBV6-5 and J usage is TRBJ1-1, with 8 bases lining up with TRBD1. In germline, CDR1 is MNHEY, CDR2 SVGAGI. The CDR3 contains 14 residues. The V gene end was trimmed by 5 bases and the J gene end by 8 bases; junction bases not matched to a gene: 10. The CDR3 bases are TGTGCCAGCAGTCCCACCTTCGGGGACAGGGAAGCTTTCTTT. It yields the protein CASSPTFGDREAFF.

The V and J genes are TRBV11-2 and TRBJ2-7; a weak D match, TRBD1 (6 bases). The CDR3 extends over 14 amino acids. V lost 6 bases to trimming and J lost 6 bases, with 18 bases between them. CDR1 and CDR2 from the germline V gene are SGHAT and FQNNGV. The CDR3 here is CASRWGQGRAEQYF. In nucleotides, the CDR3 is TGTGCCAGCAGGTGGGGGCAGGGCCGGGCCGAGCAGTACTTC.

The rearrangement uses TRBV2 and TRBJ2-1; 7 bases match TRBD2. J was trimmed by 7 bases and V by 8 bases; bases with no gene match: 8. Germline CDR1 is SNHLY and CDR2 is FYNNEI. CDR3 size: 13 residues. CDR3 DNA: TGTGCCAGCCCAACCGCGGGGGAGAATGAGCAGTTCTTC. It specifies CASPTAGENEQFF. Full variable domain (remainder filled in from reference TRBV2 and TRBJ2-1): EPEVTQTPSHQVTQMGQEVILRCVPISNHLYFYWYRQILGQKVEFLVSFYNNEISEKSEIFDDQFSVERPDGSNFTLKIRSTKLEDSAMYFCASPTAGENEQFFGPGTRLTVL.

In this sample, this clone turned up once. The chain has TRBV18 and TRBJ2-1; 12 bases agree with TRBD2. The CDR3 runs 13 residues. J gave up 7 bases and V 5 bases, and 0 bases lay outside the gene matches. CDR1 and CDR2 from the germline V gene are KGHSH and LQKENI. The CDR3: CASSGTSGNEQFF. CDR3 DNA sequence: TGTGCCAGCTCAGGGACTAGCGGGAATGAGCAGTTCTTC. The full variable domain, in which reference TRBV18 and TRBJ2-1 provide the parts outside the CDR3, is NAGVMQNPRHLVRRRGQEARLRCSPMKGHSHVYWYRQLPEEGLKFMVYLQKENIIDESGMPKERFSAEFPKEGPSILRIQQVVRGDSAAYFCASSGTSGNEQFFGPGTRLTVL.

The genes are TRBV5-6 and TRBJ1-1, with D possibly TRBD1 on 6 matching bases. The CDR3 covers 14 residues. Germline V gene data show CDR1 as SGHDT and CDR2 as YYEEEE. Deletions cut 0 bases from V and 1 base from J, with 7 bases between. CDR3 protein: CASSLAGANTEAFF. The CDR3 DNA reads as TGTGCCAGCAGCTTGGCAGGGGCGAACACTGAAGCTTTCTTT.

The sample holds one count of this clone. The chain uses TRBV29-1 and TRBJ1-2; 12 nucleotides align to TRBD1. From germline, CDR1 is SQVTM and CDR2 ANQGSEA. CDR3 length: 14 residues. Trimming at V came to 3 bases and at J to 7 bases, leaving 6 bases not matched to a gene. This CDR3 reads CSVDPGQGASGYTF. CDR3 coding DNA: TGCAGCGTTGACCCGGGACAGGGGGCGTCTGGCTACACCTTC.

The rearrangement uses TRBV7-9 and TRBJ2-3, with D possibly matching TRBD2 (5 bases). The CDR3 extends over 17 amino acids. The V end was cut by 1 base, the J end by 2 bases, with 16 bases between. The germline gives CDR1 SEHNR, CDR2 FQNEAQ (reference sequence). CDR3: CASSLDLTSPLTDTQYF. CDR3 sequence (DNA): TGTGCCAGCAGCTTAGACCTTACTAGTCCACTCACAGATACGCAGTATTTT.

This sequence joins TRBV11-3 and TRBJ2-1; 9 bases match TRBD1. Germline V CDR1 and CDR2: SGHNT, YENEEA. The CDR3 extends over 14 amino acids. Losses at the gene ends were 1 base for V and 7 bases for J; bases not matched to a gene: 2. CDR3 amino acids: CASSLGDRVNEQFF. CDR3 in DNA: TGTGCCAGCAGCTTAGGGGACAGGGTGAATGAGCAGTTCTTC.

J is TRBJ2-7 and V is TRBV5-4; 8 bases map to TRBD2. Losses at the gene ends were 3 bases for V and 5 bases for J; bases not matched to a gene: 10. This CDR3 is built from 15 residues. CDR1 and CDR2 from the germline V gene are SGHNT and YYREEE (reference sequence). CDR3 loop: CASSSQLGRAHEQYF. For the CDR3, the DNA is TGTGCCAGCAGCTCCCAACTCGGGAGGGCCCACGAGCAGTACTTC.

The chain links TRBV30 to TRBJ1-1, with D maybe TRBD1 (5 bases). Trimming shortened V by 0 bases and J by 0 bases, and 20 bases separated the two germline ends. CDR3 length equals 18 residues. Germline V lookup: CDR1 GTSNPN, CDR2 SVGIG (reference sequence). The CDR3 region is CAWSVINGQGLLNTEAFF. DNA for the CDR3: TGTGCCTGGAGTGTAATAAATGGGCAGGGACTATTGAACACTGAAGCTTTCTTT.

The chain has TRBV27 and TRBJ1-2; the match to TRBD1 covers 7 bases. The germline CDR1 and CDR2 sequences are MNHEY and SMNVEV (reference sequence). Trimming took 2 bases from V and 2 from J; bases not matched to a gene: 8. The length of the CDR3 is 16 residues. CDR3 residues: CASSLLGQVPNYGYTF. The CDR3 DNA follows: TGTGCCAGCAGTTTACTAGGACAGGTCCCCAACTATGGCTACACCTTC.

J is TRBJ2-2 and V is TRBV7-3, with TRBD2 identical over 13 bases. In germline, CDR1 is SGHTA, CDR2 FQGTGA. J lost 0 bases, V lost 8 bases, and 3 bases had no gene match. The CDR3 spans 16 residues. DNA of the CDR3: TGTGCCAGCTCGACTAGCGGGAGGTCGAACACCGGGGAGCTGTTTTTT. Protein sequence: CASSTSGRSNTGELFF.